Reported below is one T cell receptor (beta chain). This specimen comes from a study of blood T cell repertoires in COVID-19. At the level of the study: Sites across the United States, Italy and Spain contributed samples from acute and convalescent COVID-19. In each case, the material was cDNA or gDNA derived from T cells, B-cell-depleted T cells, or PBMCs.

Original processing notes: Using reference gene primer amplification, nucleated cell counts were estimated. TCRdb's table, derived via immunoSEQ multiplex PCR, lists solely in-frame clones and lacks some. V and J calls and clone size are copied from that table; D and trimming were computed from the DNA. The sample shows some 150,000 clones, 75% to 85% of them seen only once. Germline trimming cut 5 bases from V and 7 bases from J; bases unmatched to any gene: 8. This CDR3 is built from 16 residues. Germline V CDR1 and CDR2: KGHDR, SFDVKD. The genes are TRBV24-1 and TRBJ1-5, with 12 bases matching TRBD1. The material sequenced was peripheral blood. This TCR derives from a human donor with acute or convalescent COVID-19. The donor label of this sample is uncertain. CDR3 DNA: TGTGCCACCAGTGGGGACAGGGGGCCGGATGACCAGCCCCAGCATTTT. Protein sequence: CATSGDRGPDDQPQHF.